These 8 T cell receptor beta chains were all obtained from the same sample, sequenced in a study of cytomegalovirus exposure and HLA in healthy donors. PCR involved 60 Vbeta and 13 Jbeta primers. The assay was immunoSEQ multiplex PCR, and TCRdb's table has in-frame clones only and misses some. The sample lists 80,000 to 95,000 clones; around 78% were seen once. Sequencing was done on a sample of PBMCs. Every receptor here comes from a man aged 18 to 30 in good health and CMV-seropositive.

J is TRBJ2-2 and V is TRBV29-1, with a tentative D call TRBD2 (5 bases). This CDR3 comprises 16 residues. Germline-derived CDR1 and CDR2 are SQVTM and ANQGSEA. Between the trimmed V and J ends, which lost 4 bases and 4 bases, there was a span of 19 bases. The CDR3 bases are TGCAGCGTTGTCTTCCTAGGGAGTAGTTCCACCGGGGAGCTGTTTTTT. Encoded protein: CSVVFLGSSSTGELFF.

This chain connects TRBV28 to TRBJ2-5, with D possibly TRBD1 on 5 matching bases. CDR3 length: 14 residues. V was cut by 2 bases and J by 3 bases, with 10 bases left in between. Germline CDR1 and CDR2: MDHEN and SYDVKM. The CDR3 DNA is TGTGCCAGCAGTTTAATGGGGCGTAAAGAGACCCAGTACTTC. It yields the protein CASSLMGRKETQYF.

In its sample, this clone was seen many times. V and J are TRBV7-9 and TRBJ1-1, with unresolved D. Trimming cost V 4 bases and J 5 bases, with 5 bases left between them. Per the germline V gene, CDR1 is SEHNR and CDR2 is FQNEAQ (reference sequence). The length of the CDR3 is 11 residues. CDR3 sequence reads: CASSSSTEAFF. The CDR3 DNA is TGTGCCAGCAGCTCGTCGACTGAAGCTTTCTTT.

The chain employs TRBV4-2 and TRBJ2-3; TRBD2 matches 13 bases. This CDR3 is 17 amino acids long. CDR1 is LGHNA, CDR2 YNFKEQ, per germline. V trimming: 4 bases; J trimming: 0 bases; junction bases outside the gene matches: 4. The DNA for the CDR3 is TGTGCCAGCAGCCCTGAACTAGCGGGAGGGAGCACAGATACGCAGTATTTT. Translating gives CASSPELAGGSTDTQYF.

The chain has TRBV15 and TRBJ2-7; 12 bases fit TRBD2. Trimming removed 6 bases from V and 3 bases from J; junction bases left unmatched: 6. The CDR3 is made up of 15 amino acids. Germline CDR1 is LNHNV and CDR2 is YYDKDF (reference sequence). In DNA form, the CDR3 reads TGTGCCACCAGGACGACTAGCGGGAGAGTCTACGAGCAGTACTTC. This codes for CATRTTSGRVYEQYF.

Concerning this clone itself: One end of the junction is discordant with germline, which a read error may explain. The chain has TRBV7-7 and TRBJ2-5; no clear D gene. Germline values: CDR1 SSHAT, CDR2 FNYEAQ (reference sequence). This CDR3 has 13 amino acids. The CDR3 protein is CASSSGLQETQYF. The CDR3 DNA reads as TGTGCTAGCAGCTCCGGGTTACAAGAGACCCAGTACTTC.

CDR3 region: CASRTAGGKHNNEQFF. The CDR3 coding sequence is TGTGCCAGCAGAACGGCTGGCGGAAAGCACAACAATGAGCAGTTCTTC. J is TRBJ2-1 and V is TRBV28; no clear D. Trimming pared 6 bases from V and 5 bases from J, leaving 20 bases between. The CDR3 length is 16 residues. Germline V gene data show CDR1 as MDHEN and CDR2 as SYDVKM.

As regards this clone: The DNA is left out, because the CDR3 cannot be placed on it with certainty; the CDR3 is given as TCRdb lists it. The chain carries TRBV4-1 and TRBJ1-2; the DNA was not used to check the table's D call, TRBD1. Ends included, the CDR3 has 17 residues. CDR1 is MGHRA, CDR2 YSYEKL, per germline. The CDR3 sequence is CASSFWPRGRKGYGYTF.